Below, 2 T cell receptor beta chains from the same sample are listed, as sequenced in a study of blood T cell repertoires in COVID-19. Here immunoSEQ multiplex PCR was the method, and the copy in TCRdb shows in-frame clones only, minus some. This sample has about 290,000 clones; 86% occur once, and the top ten carry about 3%. Specimen: peripheral blood. Receptor source: a woman aged 25 to 45 with active or convalescent COVID-19.

V usage is TRBV19 and J usage is TRBJ1-2; 11 nucleotides line up with TRBD1. There are 13 residues in the CDR3. The trim removed 5 bases at V and 7 bases at J, leaving 3 bases unmatched. CDR1 and CDR2 from the germline V gene are LNHDA and SQIVND (reference sequence). In nucleotides, the CDR3 is TGTGCCAGTAGTCCGGGACAGGGGGTTGGCTACACCTTC. Protein sequence: CASSPGQGVGYTF. Complete variable domain (other parts from reference TRBV19 and TRBJ1-2): DGGITQSPKYLFRKEGQNVTLSCEQNLNHDAMYWYRQDPGQGLRLIYYSQIVNDFQKGDIAEGYSVSREKKESFPLTVTSAQKNPTAFYLCASSPGQGVGYTFGSGTRLTVV.

This clone was detected only once. The chain couples TRBV6-2 or TRBV6-3 to TRBJ2-1; 7 bases map to TRBD1. This CDR3 spans 13 amino acids. The germline CDR1 and CDR2 sequences are MNHEY and SVGEGT. Germline trimming cut 4 bases from V and 15 bases from J; bases unmatched to any gene: 12. The CDR3 DNA is TGTGCCAGCAGTTCCACGGGACAGATTAGTGCGTTCTTC. Translation gives CASSSTGQISAFF.